This record looks at one T cell receptor beta chain sequence and its context. What it binds is not known. The sample comes from a study of CD8 T cells in Susac syndrome. An input of roughly 0.45 to 1 ug of RNA was subjected to reverse transcription using random hexamers. Across 54 Vbeta and 13 Jbeta, immunoSEQ multiplex PCR amplified TCR beta CDR3. From the immunoSEQ multiplex PCR reads, TCRdb called clonotypes with MiXCR, one entry per CDR3 protein. The data show a few hundred thousand distinct CDR3 sequences, with about 91% seen just once and more than 0.06% held by the top ten. V was shortened by 4 bases and J by 3 bases, with 18 bases between the two germline ends. Germline CDR1 LGHDT, CDR2 YNNKEL (reference sequence). This CDR3 comprises 16 residues. Regarding the study as a whole: The study admitted that it had a relatively small number of individuals in its TCR sequencing and HLA analysis.

TCR beta sequences were obtained from blood CD8+ and CD4+ T cells. Negative isolation yielded CD8+ and CD4+ T cells; FACS enriched TEMRA cells. The sequencing input was CD4+ T cells from PBMCs. The chain joins TRBV3-1 to TRBJ1-2; D may be TRBD1 (5 bases). This receptor was taken from a human donor with multiple sclerosis. The CDR3 nucleotides are TGTGCCAGCAGCCTCGGATCTAGGGGCTATTACTATGGCTACACCTTC. Translated: CASSLGSRGYYYGYTF.